A single sample is the source of the 3 T cell receptor beta chains below, sequenced in a study of shared clonotypes between healthy human individuals. The naive CD8 population came from CD45RO-negative cells selected for CCR7, without terminally differentiated effector memory CD45RA+ cells. The table came from immunoSEQ multiplex PCR; TCRdb's copy has only in-frame clones and leaves some out. The sample has about 2,200,000 clones, under 95% seen once. The sequenced material came from naive CD8+ T cells from PBMCs. These TCRs come from a man aged 18 to 30 in good health. Some clones in this sample may be carry-over from other donors' samples.

The V call is TRBV7-3, the J call TRBJ2-3; a possible D gene is TRBD1 (6 bases). The germline V gene has CDR1 SGHTA and CDR2 FQGTGA. Trimming shortened V by 6 bases and J by 6 bases, and 19 bases separated the two germline ends. The CDR3 extends over 15 amino acids. The CDR3 protein is CASRSGVVPTDTQYF. CDR3 in DNA: TGTGCCAGCAGGTCAGGGGTGGTACCCACGGATACGCAGTATTTT.

This clone came up a few times. The rearrangement uses TRBV21-1 and TRBJ1-2. TRBV21-1 constitutes a pseudogene. CDR3 size: 14 residues. The CDR3 spells CASSKVPGTHGYTF. The CDR3 bases are TGTGCCAGCAGCAAAGTCCCGGGAACGCATGGCTACACCTTC.

J is TRBJ2-1 and V is TRBV27; D is perhaps TRBD1 (5 bases). Germline-derived CDR1 and CDR2 are MNHEY and SMNVEV (reference sequence). The V end lost 4 bases, the J end lost 6 bases, and 19 bases lay between the germline ends. CDR3 length: 16 residues. The CDR3 reads CASSSRDRLRSNEQFF. CDR3 DNA sequence: TGTGCCAGCAGTTCCCGAGACAGACTGAGAAGCAATGAGCAGTTCTTC.